The 6 T cell receptor beta chains below come from one sample, sequenced in a study of T cells in narcolepsy. The table came from immunoSEQ multiplex PCR; TCRdb's copy has only in-frame clones and leaves some out. This table holds about 40,000 clones, about 91% found once. Material for sequencing was CD45RA- memory CD4+ T cells from PBMCs. The receptors were gathered from a human donor with narcolepsy.

This sequence joins TRBV2 and TRBJ2-5, with 9 bases aligning to TRBD2. This CDR3 spans 15 amino acids. Germline V gene sequence: CDR1 SNHLY, CDR2 FYNNEI. V lost 6 bases, J lost 4 bases, and 9 bases stayed unmatched. This CDR3 reads CASSLASGVGETQYF. In DNA, the CDR3 is TGTGCCAGCAGCTTGGCTAGCGGGGTAGGAGAGACCCAGTACTTC.

The genes are TRBV19 and TRBJ2-2, with 12 nucleotides matching TRBD2. V trimming: 3 bases; J trimming: 8 bases; junction bases outside the gene matches: 10. The germline V gene encodes CDR1 LNHDA and CDR2 SQIVND (reference sequence). This CDR3 has 17 residues. The CDR3 here is CASSMGLAGGPLGELFF. The CDR3, as DNA: TGTGCCAGTAGTATGGGCCTAGCGGGAGGGCCTTTGGGGGAGCTGTTTTTT. Combining the CDR3 with reference TRBV19 and TRBJ2-2 gives the whole variable domain DGGITQSPKYLFRKEGQNVTLSCEQNLNHDAMYWYRQDPGQGLRLIYYSQIVNDFQKGDIAEGYSVSREKKESFPLTVTSAQKNPTAFYLCASSMGLAGGPLGELFFGEGSRLTVL.

The V call is TRBV7-2, the J call TRBJ2-4; tentatively, D is TRBD1 or TRBD2 (5 bases each). Germline lookup yields CDR1 SGHTA and CDR2 FQGNSA. This CDR3 region has 17 residues. With 4 bases removed from V and 0 bases from J, the gap between germline ends came to 16 bases. CDR3 DNA sequence: TGTGCCAGCAGCTCTCGGGGCTTAGTACTAGCCAAAAACATTCAGTACTTC. Translation: CASSSRGLVLAKNIQYF. Filled out from reference TRBV7-2 and TRBJ2-4, the complete variable domain reads GAGVSQSPSNKVTEKGKDVELRCDPISGHTALYWYRQSLGQGLEFLIYFQGNSAPDKSGLPSDRFSAERTGGSVSTLTIQRTQQEDSAVYLCASSSRGLVLAKNIQYFGAGTRLSVL.

The gene calls are TRBV19 and TRBJ1-5; no firm D call. CDR3 length: 12 residues. V shed 6 bases and J shed 0 bases, with 3 bases lying between them. Germline V gene lookup returns CDR1 LNHDA and CDR2 SQIVND (reference sequence). The CDR3 sequence is CASSFSNQPQHF. Written as DNA, the CDR3 is TGTGCCAGTAGCTTTAGCAATCAGCCCCAGCATTTT.

The chain links TRBV13 to TRBJ2-5, with D possibly TRBD2 on 5 matching bases. Germline V gene sequence: CDR1 PRHDT, CDR2 FYEKMQ (reference sequence). The CDR3 contains 12 residues. V was shortened by 0 bases and J by 7 bases, with 6 bases between the two germline ends. CDR3: CASSLGRVTQYF. The DNA of the CDR3 is TGTGCCAGCAGCTTAGGGCGGGTGACCCAGTACTTC.

This sequence joins TRBV6-5 and TRBJ1-1, with TRBD1 matching 10 bases. CDR1 and CDR2 (germline): MNHEY, SVGAGI. The CDR3 sequence is 15 residues long. The J segment lost 5 bases and the V segment lost 5 bases, leaving 8 bases of the junction unmatched. CDR3 residues: CASSRPGQGRTEAFF. CDR3 DNA: TGTGCCAGCAGTCGACCGGGACAGGGGAGGACTGAAGCTTTCTTT.